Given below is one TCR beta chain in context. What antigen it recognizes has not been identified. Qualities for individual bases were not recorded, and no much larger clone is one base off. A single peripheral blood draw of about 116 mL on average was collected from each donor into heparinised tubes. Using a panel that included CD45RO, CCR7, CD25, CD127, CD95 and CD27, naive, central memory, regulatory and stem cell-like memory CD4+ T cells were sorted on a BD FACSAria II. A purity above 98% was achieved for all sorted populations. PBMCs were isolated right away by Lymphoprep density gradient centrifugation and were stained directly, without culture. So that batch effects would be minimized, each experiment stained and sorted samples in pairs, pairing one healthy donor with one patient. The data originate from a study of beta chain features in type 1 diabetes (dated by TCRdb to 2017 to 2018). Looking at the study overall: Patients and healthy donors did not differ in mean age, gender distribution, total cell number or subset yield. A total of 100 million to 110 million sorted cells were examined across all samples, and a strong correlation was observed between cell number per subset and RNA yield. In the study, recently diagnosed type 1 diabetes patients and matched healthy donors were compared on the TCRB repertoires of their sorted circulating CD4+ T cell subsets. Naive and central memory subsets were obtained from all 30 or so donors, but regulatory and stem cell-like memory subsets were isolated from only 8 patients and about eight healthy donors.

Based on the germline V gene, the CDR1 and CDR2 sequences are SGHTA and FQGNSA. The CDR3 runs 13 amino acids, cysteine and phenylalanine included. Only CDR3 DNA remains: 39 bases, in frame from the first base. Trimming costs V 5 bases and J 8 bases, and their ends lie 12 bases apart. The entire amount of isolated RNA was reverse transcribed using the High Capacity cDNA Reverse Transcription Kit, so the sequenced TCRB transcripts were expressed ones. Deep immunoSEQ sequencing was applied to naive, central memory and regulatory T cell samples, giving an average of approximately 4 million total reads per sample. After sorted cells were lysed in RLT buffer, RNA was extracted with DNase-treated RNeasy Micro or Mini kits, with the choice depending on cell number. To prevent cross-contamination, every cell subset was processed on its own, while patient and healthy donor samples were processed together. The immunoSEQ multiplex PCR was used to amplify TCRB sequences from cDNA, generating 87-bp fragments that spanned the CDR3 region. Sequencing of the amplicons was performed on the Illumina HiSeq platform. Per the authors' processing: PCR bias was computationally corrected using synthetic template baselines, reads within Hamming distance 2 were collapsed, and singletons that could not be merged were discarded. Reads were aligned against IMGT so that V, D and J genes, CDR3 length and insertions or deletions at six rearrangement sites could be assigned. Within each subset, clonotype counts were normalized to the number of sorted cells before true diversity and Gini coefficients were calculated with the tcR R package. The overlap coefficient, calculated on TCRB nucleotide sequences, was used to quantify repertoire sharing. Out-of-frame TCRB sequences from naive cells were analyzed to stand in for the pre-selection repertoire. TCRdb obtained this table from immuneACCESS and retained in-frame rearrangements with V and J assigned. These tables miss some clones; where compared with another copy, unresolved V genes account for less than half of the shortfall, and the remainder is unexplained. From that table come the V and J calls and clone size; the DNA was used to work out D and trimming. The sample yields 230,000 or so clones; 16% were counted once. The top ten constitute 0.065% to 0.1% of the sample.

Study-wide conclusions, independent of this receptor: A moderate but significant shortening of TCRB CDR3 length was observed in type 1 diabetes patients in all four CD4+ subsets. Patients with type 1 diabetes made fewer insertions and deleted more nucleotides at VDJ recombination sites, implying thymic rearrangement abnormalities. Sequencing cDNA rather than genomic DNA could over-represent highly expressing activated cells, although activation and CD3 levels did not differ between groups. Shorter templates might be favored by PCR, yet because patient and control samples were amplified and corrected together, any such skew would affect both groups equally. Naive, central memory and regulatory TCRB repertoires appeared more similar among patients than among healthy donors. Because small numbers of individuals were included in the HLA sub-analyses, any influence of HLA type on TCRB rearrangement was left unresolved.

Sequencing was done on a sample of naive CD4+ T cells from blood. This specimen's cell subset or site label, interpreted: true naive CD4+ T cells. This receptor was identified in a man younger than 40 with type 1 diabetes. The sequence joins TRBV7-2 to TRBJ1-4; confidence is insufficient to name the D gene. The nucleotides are TGTGCCAGCAGCCCCGGGAGGGAGGAAAAACTGTTTTTT. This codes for CASSPGREEKLFF. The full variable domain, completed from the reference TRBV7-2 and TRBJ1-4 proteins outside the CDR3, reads GAGVSQSPSNKVTEKGKDVELRCDPISGHTALYWYRQSLGQGLEFLIYFQGNSAPDKSGLPSDRFSAERTGGSVSTLTIQRTQQEDSAVYLCASSPGREEKLFFGSGTQLSVL.